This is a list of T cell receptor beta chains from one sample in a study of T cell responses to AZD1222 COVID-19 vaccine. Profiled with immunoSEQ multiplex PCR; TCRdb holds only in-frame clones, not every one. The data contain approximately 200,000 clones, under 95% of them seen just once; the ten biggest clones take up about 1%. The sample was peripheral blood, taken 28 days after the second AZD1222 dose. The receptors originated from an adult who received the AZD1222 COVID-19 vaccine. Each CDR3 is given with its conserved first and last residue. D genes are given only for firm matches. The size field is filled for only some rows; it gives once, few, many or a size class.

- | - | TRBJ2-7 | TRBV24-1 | TGTGCCACCAGTGAAGCCTACGAGCAGTACTTC | CATSEAYEQYF
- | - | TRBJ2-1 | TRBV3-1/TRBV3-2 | TGTGCCAGCAGCCATGGGCTTGGAGATGAGCAGTTCTTC | CASSHGLGDEQFF
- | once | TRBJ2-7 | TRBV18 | TGTGCCAGCTCACCGACCGGGTCCCCCTTTGTGGGGCAGTACTTC | CASSPTGSPFVGQYF
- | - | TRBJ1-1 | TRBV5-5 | TGTGCCAGCAGCTTCGGACCCCCCGGAGGGAACACTGAAGCTTTCTTT | CASSFGPPGGNTEAFF
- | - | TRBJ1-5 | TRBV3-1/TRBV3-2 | TGTGCCAGCAGCCAAGCCCTGAATAGCAATCAGCCCCAGCATTTT | CASSQALNSNQPQHF
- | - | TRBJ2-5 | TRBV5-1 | TGCGCCAGCAGCTTGGGGGCGGCCGGGGAGACCCAGTACTTC | CASSLGAAGETQYF
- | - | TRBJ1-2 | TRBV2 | TGTGCCAGCAGTGCAGGGGATGGTGGCTACACCTTC | CASSAGDGGYTF
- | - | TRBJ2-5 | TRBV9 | TGTGCCAGCAGCGTAGTCGCGGGTTGGGGGGAGACCCAGTACTTC | CASSVVAGWGETQYF
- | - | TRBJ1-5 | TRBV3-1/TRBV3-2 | TGTGCCAGCAGCCAAGGGGGAGGGGGTACAATAAATCAGCCCCAGCATTTT | CASSQGGGGTINQPQHF
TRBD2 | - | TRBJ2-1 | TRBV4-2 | TGTGCCAGCAGCAAAGCGGCGACTAGCGGGGGAAATGAGCAGTTCTTC | CASSKAATSGGNEQFF
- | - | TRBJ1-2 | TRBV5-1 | TGCGCCAGCAGCAAGAAAGACAGTTACAGTGACTATGGCTACACCTTC | CASSKKDSYSDYGYTF
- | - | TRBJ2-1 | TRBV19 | TGTGCCAGTAGACCGAATACCGCCCGGGGTGTCGATTACAATGAGCAGTTCTTC | CASRPNTARGVDYNEQFF
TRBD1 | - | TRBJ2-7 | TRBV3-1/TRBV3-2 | TGTGCCAGCAGCCGAACCGGGACAGGGGGCGACGAGCAGTACTTC | CASSRTGTGGDEQYF
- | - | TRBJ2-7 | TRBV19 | TGTGCCAGTAGTAGCCGGGGGGCGGGGGAGCAGTACTTC | CASSSRGAGEQYF
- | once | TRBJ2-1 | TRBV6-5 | TGTGCCAGCACGGGGGACAGCTCCTACAATGAGCAGTTCTTC | CASTGDSSYNEQFF
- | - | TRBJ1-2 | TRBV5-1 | TGCGCCAGCAGCCCGGACCCAAAGGTTGGCTACACCTTC | CASSPDPKVGYTF
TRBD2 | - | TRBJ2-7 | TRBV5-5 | TGTGCCAGCAGCTCAACTAGCGGGGGGGCCCACGAGCAGTACTTC | CASSSTSGGAHEQYF
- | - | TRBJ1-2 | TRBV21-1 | TGTGCCAGCAGCAAAGCCCGGGACAGGGACTATGGCTACACCTTC | CASSKARDRDYGYTF
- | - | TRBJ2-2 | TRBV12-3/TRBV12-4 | TGTGCCAGCAGTTTTCACACCGGGGAGCTGTTTTTT | CASSFHTGELFF
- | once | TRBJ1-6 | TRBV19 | TGTGCCAGTAGCGGGGGCAAAGGGTCCTATAATTCACCCCTCCACTTT | CASSGGKGSYNSPLHF
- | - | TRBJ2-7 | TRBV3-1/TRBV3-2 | TGTGCCAGCAGCCAAGTCCCCTACGAGCAGTACTTC | CASSQVPYEQYF
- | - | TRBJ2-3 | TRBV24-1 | TGTGCCACCAGTGATTTGCTGGAGGGCACAGATACGCAGTATTTT | CATSDLLEGTDTQYF
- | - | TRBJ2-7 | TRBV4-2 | TGTGCCAGCAGCCAAGCGCTAGCCCCAGGGGAGCAGTACTTC | CASSQALAPGEQYF
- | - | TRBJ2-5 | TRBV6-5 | TGTGCCAGCAGTTACGGAGGGGCCCTACAAGAGACCCAGTACTTC | CASSYGGALQETQYF
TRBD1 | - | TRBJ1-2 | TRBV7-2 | TGTGCCAGCAGCTTAACCGGGACAGCGACTAACTATGGCTACACCTTC | CASSLTGTATNYGYTF
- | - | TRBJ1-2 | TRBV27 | TGTGCCAGCAGTTTAACTGGGAGTTATGGCTACACCTTC | CASSLTGSYGYTF
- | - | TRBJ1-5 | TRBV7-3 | TGTGCCAGCAGCCGTTTGTCTTTCTGGAGTCATTTT | CASSRLSFWSHF
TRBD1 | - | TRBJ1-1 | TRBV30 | TGTGCCTGGAGTGGGCAGGGGGCGAACACTGAAGCTTTCTTT | CAWSGQGANTEAFF
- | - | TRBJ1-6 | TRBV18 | TGTGCCAGCTCACCACCGGGGGGCCCGGATTCACCCCTCCACTTT | CASSPPGGPDSPLHF
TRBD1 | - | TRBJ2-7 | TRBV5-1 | TGCGCCAGCAGCCTGGAAGGACAGGGGACTACCTACGAGCAGTACTTC | CASSLEGQGTTYEQYF
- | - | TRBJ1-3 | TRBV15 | TGTGCCACCAGCAGAGAGAAAAGCTCTGGAAACACCATATATTTT | CATSREKSSGNTIYF
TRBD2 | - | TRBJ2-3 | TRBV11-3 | TGTGCCAGCAGCTTAATAACTACCGGGACTAGCTTCACAGATACGCAGTATTTT | CASSLITTGTSFTDTQYF
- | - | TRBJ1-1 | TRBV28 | TGTGCCAGCAGGTCAAAAATAGCTTTCTTT | CASRSKIAFF
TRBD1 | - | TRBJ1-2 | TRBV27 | TGTGCCAGCAGACCGGGACAGGGAGGTGGCTACACCTTC | CASRPGQGGGYTF
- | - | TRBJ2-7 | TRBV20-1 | TGCAGTGCTAGTCTGTTACCCCGGTTGGGGGAGCAGTACTTC | CSASLLPRLGEQYF
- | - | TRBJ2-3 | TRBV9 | TGTGCCAGCAGCGTCACCGGGGTCGCAGATACGCAGTATTTT | CASSVTGVADTQYF
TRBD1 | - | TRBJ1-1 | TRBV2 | TGTGCCAGCAGGGGGGACAGCATGAACACTGAAGCTTTCTTT | CASRGDSMNTEAFF
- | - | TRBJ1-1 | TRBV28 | TGTGCCAGCAGTATAAACACTGAAGCTTTCTTT | CASSINTEAFF